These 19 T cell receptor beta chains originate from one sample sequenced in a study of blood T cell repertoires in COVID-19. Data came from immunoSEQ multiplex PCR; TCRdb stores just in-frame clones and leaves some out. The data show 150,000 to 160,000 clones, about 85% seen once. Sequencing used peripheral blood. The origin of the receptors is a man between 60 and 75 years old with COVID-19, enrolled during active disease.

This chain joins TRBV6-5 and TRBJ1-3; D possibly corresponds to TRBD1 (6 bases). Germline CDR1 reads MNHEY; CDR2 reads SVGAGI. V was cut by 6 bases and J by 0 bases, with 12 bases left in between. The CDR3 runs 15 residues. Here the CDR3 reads CASSNLDSSGNTIYF. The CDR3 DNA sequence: TGTGCCAGCAGCAACCTGGACAGCTCTGGAAACACCATATATTTT.

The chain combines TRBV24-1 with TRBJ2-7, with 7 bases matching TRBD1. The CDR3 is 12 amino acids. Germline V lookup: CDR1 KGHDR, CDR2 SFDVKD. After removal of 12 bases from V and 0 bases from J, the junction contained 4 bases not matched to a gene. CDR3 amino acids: CAPGDSSYEQYF. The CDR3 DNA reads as TGTGCCCCCGGGGACAGCTCCTACGAGCAGTACTTC.

The CDR3 DNA follows: TGTGCCAGCAGCCACCCTTTGACAGGGACTGGAAACACCATATATTTT. Protein: CASSHPLTGTGNTIYF. The chain links TRBV3-1 (or the pseudogene TRBV3-2) to TRBJ1-3, with 7 bases aligning to TRBD1. The CDR3 is 16 residues long. J lost 2 bases, V lost 3 bases, and 7 bases had no gene match. CDR1 and CDR2 from the germline V gene are LGHDT and YNNKEL (reference sequence).

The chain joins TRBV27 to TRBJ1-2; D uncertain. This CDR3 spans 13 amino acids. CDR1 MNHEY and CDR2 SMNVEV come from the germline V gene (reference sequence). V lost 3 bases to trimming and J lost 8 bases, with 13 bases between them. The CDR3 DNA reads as TGTGCCAGCAGTTTCCAGAACCAATACGGCTACACCTTC. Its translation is CASSFQNQYGYTF.

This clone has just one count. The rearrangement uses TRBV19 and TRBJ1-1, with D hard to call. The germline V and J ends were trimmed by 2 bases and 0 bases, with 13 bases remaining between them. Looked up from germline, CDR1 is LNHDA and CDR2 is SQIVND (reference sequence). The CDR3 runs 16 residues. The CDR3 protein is CASSIFLGSMNTEAFF. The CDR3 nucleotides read TGTGCCAGTAGTATATTTTTGGGGAGCATGAACACTGAAGCTTTCTTT.

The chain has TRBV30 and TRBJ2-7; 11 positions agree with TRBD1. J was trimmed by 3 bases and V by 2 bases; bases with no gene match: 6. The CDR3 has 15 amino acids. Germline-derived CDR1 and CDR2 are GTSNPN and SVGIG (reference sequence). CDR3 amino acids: CAWSFRTGGYYEQYF. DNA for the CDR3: TGTGCCTGGAGTTTTCGGACAGGGGGCTACTACGAGCAGTACTTC. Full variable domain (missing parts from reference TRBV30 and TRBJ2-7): SQTIHQWPATLVQPVGSPLSLECTVEGTSNPNLYWYRQAAGRGLQLLFYSVGIGQISSEVPQNLSASRPQDRQFILSSKKLLLSDSGFYLCAWSFRTGGYYEQYFGPGTRLTVT.

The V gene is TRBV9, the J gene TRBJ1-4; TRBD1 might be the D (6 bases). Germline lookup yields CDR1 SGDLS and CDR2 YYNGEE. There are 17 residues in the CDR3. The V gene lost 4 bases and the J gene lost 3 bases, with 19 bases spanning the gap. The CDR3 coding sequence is TGTGCCAGCAGCATCAATCATGGGGGCAGGCCTAATGAAAAACTGTTTTTT. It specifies CASSINHGGRPNEKLFF.

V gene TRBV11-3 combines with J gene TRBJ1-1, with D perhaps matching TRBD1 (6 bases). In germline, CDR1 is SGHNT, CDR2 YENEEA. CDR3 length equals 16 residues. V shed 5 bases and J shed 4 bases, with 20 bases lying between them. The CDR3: CASSLGGGQGSTEAFF. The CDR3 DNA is TGTGCCAGCAGCCTTGGCGGCGGGCAGGGGAGCACTGAAGCTTTCTTT.

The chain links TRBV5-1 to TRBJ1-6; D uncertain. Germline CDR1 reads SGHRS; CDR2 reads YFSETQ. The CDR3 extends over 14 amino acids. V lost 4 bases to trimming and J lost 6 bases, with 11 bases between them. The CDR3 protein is CASSPGISNSPLHF. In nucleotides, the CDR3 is TGCGCCAGCAGCCCCGGGATCTCTAATTCACCCCTCCACTTT.

CDR3 in amino acids: CASSTWTGGPYQPQHF. The CDR3 bases are TGTGCCAGCAGCACGTGGACAGGGGGTCCTTATCAGCCCCAGCATTTT. The chain is built from TRBV5-4 and TRBJ1-5; 10 bases are a match to TRBD1. Per the germline V gene, CDR1 is SGHNT and CDR2 is YYREEE (reference sequence). The CDR3 length is 16 residues. V was pared by 4 bases and J by 5 bases, with 9 bases of the junction left unmatched.

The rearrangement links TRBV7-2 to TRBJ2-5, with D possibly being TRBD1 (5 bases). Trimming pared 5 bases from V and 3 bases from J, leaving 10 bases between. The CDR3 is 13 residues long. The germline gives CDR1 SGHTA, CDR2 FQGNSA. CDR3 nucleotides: TGTGCCAGCAGCCCACCGACAGAAGAGACCCAGTACTTC. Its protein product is CASSPPTEETQYF.

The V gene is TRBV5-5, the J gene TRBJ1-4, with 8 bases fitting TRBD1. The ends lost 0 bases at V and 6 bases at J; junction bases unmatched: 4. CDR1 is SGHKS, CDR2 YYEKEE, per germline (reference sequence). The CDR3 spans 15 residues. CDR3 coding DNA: TGTGCCAGCAGCTTGGAAGACAGGGGCGATGAAAAACTGTTTTTT. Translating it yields CASSLEDRGDEKLFF.

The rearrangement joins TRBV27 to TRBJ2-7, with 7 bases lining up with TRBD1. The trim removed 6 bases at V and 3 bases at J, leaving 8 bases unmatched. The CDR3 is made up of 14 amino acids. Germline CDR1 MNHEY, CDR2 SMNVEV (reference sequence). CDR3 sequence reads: CASRRPGQSYEQYF. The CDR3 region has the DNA TGTGCCAGCAGGCGCCCGGGACAGAGCTACGAGCAGTACTTC.

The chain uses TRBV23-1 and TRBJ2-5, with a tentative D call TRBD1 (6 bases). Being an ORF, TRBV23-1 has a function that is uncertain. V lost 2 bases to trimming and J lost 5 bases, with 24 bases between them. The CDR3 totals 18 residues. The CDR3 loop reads CASSQGQSWGASRETQYF. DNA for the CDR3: TGCGCCAGCAGTCAAGGACAGTCCTGGGGTGCTTCTAGGGAGACCCAGTACTTC.

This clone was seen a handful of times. CDR3 nucleotide sequence: TGTGCCAGCAGCCGGGCGGACAGGGCGAACACCGGGGAGCTGTTTTTT. As protein: CASSRADRANTGELFF. The chain recombines TRBV7-2 with TRBJ2-2, with TRBD1 matching 8 bases. Germline loops: CDR1 SGHTA, CDR2 FQGNSA. Trimming removed 5 bases from V and 0 bases from J; junction bases left unmatched: 5. There are 16 residues in the CDR3.

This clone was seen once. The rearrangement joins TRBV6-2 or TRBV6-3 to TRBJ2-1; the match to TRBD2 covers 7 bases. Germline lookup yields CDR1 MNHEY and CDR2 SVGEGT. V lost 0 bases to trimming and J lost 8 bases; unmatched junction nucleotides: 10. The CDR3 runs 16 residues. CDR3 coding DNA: TGTGCCAGCAGTTACTCGATCGGCGGGAGTTTGTATGAGCAGTTCTTC. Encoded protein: CASSYSIGGSLYEQFF.

The CDR3 protein is CASSQDHASGVLGTQYF. CDR3 nucleotide sequence: TGTGCCAGCAGCCAAGATCACGCTAGCGGCGTGTTGGGTACCCAGTACTTC. The chain carries TRBV3-1 (or the pseudogene TRBV3-2) and TRBJ2-5; 7 positions match TRBD2. This CDR3 region has 17 residues. Germline V CDR1 and CDR2: LGHDT, YNNKEL (reference sequence). V lost 0 bases and J lost 8; bases outside the gene matches: 15.

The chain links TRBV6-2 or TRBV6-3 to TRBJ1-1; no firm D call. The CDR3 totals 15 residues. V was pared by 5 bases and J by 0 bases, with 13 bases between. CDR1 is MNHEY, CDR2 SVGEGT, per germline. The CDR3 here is CASSLPGSLNTEAFF. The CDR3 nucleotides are TGTGCCAGCAGTCTCCCAGGCAGTTTGAACACTGAAGCTTTCTTT.

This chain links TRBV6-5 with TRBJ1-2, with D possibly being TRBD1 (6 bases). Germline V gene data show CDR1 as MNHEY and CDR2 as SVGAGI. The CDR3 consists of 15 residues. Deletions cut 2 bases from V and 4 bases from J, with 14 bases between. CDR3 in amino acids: CASSYNSDSGYGYTF. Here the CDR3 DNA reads TGTGCCAGCAGTTACAATTCGGACAGCGGCTATGGCTACACCTTC.